This T cell receptor (beta chain) was recovered during a study of regulatory dendritic cells for organ transplantation. Broader study findings: The most alloreactive TCR clonotypes were found in resting memory CD8+ cells.

Between the trimmed V and J ends, which lost 0 bases and 1 base, there was a span of 13 bases. The CDR3 has 17 amino acids. From germline, CDR1 is LGHNA and CDR2 YSLEER. Produced via immunoSEQ multiplex PCR; TCRdb's table is partial and in-frame only. The sample consists of a few thousand clones, around 71% of them appearing once. With regard to this clone: What it binds is unknown.

Allogeneic regulatory or mature dendritic cells were co-cultured for approximately 5 days with CFSE-labeled sorted T cells at 1:10. Specimen: memory CD8+ T cells from blood cultured with dendritic cells. Stated subset: CD45RO+ memory T cells. The chain has TRBV4-3 and TRBJ2-1; possible D gene TRBD2, 7 bases. The sequence came from a human donor in good health. CDR3: CASSQDSGGISYNEQFF. For the CDR3, the DNA is TGCGCCAGCAGCCAAGATTCGGGGGGCATATCCTACAATGAGCAGTTCTTC.